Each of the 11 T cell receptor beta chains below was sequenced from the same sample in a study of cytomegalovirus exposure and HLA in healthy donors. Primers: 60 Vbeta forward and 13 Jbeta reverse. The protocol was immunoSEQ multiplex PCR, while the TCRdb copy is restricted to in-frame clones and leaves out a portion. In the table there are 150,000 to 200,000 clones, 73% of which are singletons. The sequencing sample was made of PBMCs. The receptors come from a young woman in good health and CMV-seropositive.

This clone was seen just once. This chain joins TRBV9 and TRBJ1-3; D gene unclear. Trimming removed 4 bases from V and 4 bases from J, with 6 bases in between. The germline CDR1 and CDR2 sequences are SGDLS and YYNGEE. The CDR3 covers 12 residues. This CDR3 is CASSPEGNTIYF. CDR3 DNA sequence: TGTGCCAGCAGCCCCGAGGGAAACACCATATATTTT.

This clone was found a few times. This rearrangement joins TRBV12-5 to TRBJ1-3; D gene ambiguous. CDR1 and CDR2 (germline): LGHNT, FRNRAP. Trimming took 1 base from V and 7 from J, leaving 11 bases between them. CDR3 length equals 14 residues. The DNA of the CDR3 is TGTGCTAGTGGTTTGGACTCTTTTCGGAACACCATATATTTT. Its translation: CASGLDSFRNTIYF.

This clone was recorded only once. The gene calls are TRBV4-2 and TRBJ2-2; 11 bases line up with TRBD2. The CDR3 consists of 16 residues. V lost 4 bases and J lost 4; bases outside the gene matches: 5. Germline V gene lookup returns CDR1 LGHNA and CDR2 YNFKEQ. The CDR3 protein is CASSRRLAGTTGELFF. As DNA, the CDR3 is TGTGCCAGCAGCCGACGACTAGCGGGGACCACCGGGGAGCTGTTTTTT.

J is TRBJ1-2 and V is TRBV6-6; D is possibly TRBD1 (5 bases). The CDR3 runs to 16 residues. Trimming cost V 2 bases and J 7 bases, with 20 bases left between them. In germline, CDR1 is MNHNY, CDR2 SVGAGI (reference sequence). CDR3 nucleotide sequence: TGTGCCAGCAGTTACCTGGGCCAGGGCGAGGGAGGTGGCTACACCTTC. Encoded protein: CASSYLGQGEGGGYTF.

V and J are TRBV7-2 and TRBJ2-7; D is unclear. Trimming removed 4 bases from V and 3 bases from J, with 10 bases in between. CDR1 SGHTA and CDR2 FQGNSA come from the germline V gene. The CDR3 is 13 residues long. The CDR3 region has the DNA TGTGCCAGCAGCTCTAGTTCCCTCTACGAGCAGTACTTC. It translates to CASSSSSLYEQYF.

CDR3 in DNA: TGTGCCAGCACCACCGCGGGGGGACAGGGCCCCTACGAGCAGTACTTC. It yields the protein CASTTAGGQGPYEQYF. V usage is TRBV13 and J usage is TRBJ2-7, with D perhaps TRBD1 (9 bases). Germline CDR1 is PRHDT and CDR2 is FYEKMQ (reference sequence). The germline V and J ends were trimmed by 7 bases and 2 bases, with 21 bases remaining between them. This CDR3 is 16 amino acids long.

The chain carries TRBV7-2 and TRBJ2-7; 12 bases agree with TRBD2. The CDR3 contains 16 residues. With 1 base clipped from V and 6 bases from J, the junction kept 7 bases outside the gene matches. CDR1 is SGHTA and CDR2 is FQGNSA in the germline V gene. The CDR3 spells CASSLVASGGALEQYF. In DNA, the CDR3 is TGTGCCAGCAGCTTAGTCGCTAGCGGGGGGGCCCTCGAGCAGTACTTC.

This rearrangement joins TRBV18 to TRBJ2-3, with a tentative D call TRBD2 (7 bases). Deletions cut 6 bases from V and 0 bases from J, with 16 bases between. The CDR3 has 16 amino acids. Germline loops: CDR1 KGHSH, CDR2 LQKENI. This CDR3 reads CASSRAAGASTDTQYF. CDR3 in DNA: TGTGCCAGCTCCCGAGCGGCGGGGGCTAGCACAGATACGCAGTATTTT.

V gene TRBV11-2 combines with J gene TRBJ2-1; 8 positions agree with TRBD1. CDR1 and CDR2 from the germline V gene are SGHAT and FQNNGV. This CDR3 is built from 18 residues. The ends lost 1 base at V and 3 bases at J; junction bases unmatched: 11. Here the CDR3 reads CASSLAPLRDRGYNEQFF. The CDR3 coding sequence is TGTGCCAGCAGCTTAGCCCCTCTGAGAGACAGGGGCTACAATGAGCAGTTCTTC.

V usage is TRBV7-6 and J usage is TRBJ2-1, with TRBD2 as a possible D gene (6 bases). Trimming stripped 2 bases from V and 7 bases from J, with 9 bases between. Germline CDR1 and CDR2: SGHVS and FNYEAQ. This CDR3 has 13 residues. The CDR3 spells CASSLRGMNEQFF. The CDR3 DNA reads TGTGCCAGCAGCTTACGGGGGATGAATGAGCAGTTCTTC.

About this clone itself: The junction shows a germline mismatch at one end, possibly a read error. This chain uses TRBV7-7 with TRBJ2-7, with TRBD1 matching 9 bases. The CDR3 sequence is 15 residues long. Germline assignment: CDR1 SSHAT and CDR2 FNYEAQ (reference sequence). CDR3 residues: CASSLGLGQGYEQYF. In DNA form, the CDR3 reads TGTGCTAGCAGCTTAGGCTTGGGACAGGGCTACGAGCAGTACTTC. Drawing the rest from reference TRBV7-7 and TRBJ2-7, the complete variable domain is GAGVSQSPRYKVTKRGQDVTLRCDPISSHATLYWYQQALGQGPEFLTYFNYEAQPDKSGLPSDRFSAERPEGSISTLTIQRTEQRDSAMYRCASSLGLGQGYEQYFGPGTRLTVT.